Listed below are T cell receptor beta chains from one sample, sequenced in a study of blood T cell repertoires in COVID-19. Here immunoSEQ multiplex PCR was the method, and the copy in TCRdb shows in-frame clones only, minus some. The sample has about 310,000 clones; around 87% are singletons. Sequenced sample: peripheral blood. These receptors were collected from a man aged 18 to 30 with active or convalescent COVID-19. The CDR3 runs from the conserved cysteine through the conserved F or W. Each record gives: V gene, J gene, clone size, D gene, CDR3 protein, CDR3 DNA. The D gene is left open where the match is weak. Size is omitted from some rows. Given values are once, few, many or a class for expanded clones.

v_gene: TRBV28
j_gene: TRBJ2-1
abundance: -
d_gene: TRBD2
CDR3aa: CASSSTSGSSYNEQFF
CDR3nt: TGTGCCAGCAGTTCGACTAGCGGGAGCTCCTACAATGAGCAGTTCTTC

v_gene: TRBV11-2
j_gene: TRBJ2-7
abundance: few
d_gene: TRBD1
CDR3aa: CASSRPGQGSLAGYEQYF
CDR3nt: TGTGCCAGCAGCCGACCGGGACAGGGGAGTTTGGCAGGGTACGAGCAGTACTTC

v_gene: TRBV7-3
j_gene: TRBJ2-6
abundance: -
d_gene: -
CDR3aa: CASSLDGVSGANVLTF
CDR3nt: TGTGCCAGCAGCCTAGACGGGGTCTCTGGGGCCAACGTCCTGACTTTC

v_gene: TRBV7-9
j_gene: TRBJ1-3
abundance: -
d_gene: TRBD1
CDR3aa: CASSQPTGLLGNTIYF
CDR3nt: TGTGCCAGCAGCCAACCGACAGGGCTTCTTGGAAACACCATATATTTT

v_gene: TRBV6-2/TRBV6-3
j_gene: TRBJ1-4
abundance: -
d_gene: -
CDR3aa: CASSLPGRGEKLFF
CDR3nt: TGTGCCAGCAGTCTACCGGGGCGGGGAGAAAAACTGTTTTTT

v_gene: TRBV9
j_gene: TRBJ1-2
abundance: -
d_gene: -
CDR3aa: CASSVGADSNYGYTF
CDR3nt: TGTGCCAGCAGCGTCGGTGCGGACAGTAACTATGGCTACACCTTC

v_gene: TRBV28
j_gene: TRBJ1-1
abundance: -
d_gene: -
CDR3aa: CASSPYFGGFENTEAFF
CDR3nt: TGTGCCAGCAGCCCCTATTTCGGAGGCTTTGAGAACACTGAAGCTTTCTTT

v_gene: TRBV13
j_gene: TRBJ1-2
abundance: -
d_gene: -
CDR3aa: CASSSHSGYGYTF
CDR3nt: TGTGCCAGCAGCTCCCACTCGGGCTATGGCTACACCTTC

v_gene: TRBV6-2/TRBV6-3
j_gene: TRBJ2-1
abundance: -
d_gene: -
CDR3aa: CASSFGGAFNEQFF
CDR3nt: TGTGCCAGCAGTTTTGGCGGGGCTTTCAATGAGCAGTTCTTC

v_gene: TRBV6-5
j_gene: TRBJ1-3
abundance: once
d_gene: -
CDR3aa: CASRDRSSSGNTIYF
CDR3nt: TGTGCCAGCCGAGACAGGTCCTCCTCTGGAAACACCATATATTTT

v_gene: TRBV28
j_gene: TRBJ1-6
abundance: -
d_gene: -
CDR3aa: CASGSRAPTSQGHKGSPLHF
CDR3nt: TGTGCCAGCGGATCTCGCGCCCCCACCTCGCAGGGACACAAGGGGTCACCCCTCCACTTT

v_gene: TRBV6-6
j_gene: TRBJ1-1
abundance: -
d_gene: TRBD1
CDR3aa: CASSTRTGFNTEAFF
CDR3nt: TGTGCCAGCAGTACCAGGACAGGGTTCAACACTGAAGCTTTCTTT

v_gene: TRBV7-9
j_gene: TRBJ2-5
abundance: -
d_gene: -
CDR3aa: CASSPGTAGPTQYF
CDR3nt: TGTGCCAGCAGCCCGGGGACTGCGGGTCCGACCCAGTACTTC

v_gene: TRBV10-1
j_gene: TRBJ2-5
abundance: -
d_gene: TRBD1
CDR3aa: CASRAGTGGAETQYF
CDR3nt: TGCGCCAGCAGAGCCGGGACAGGGGGCGCGGAGACCCAGTACTTC

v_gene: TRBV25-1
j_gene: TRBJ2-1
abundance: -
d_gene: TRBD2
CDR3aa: CASSDAGVRKVFF
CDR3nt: TGTGCCAGCAGTGACGCGGGAGTCCGTAAAGTGTTCTTC

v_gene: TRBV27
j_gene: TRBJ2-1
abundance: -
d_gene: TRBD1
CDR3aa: CASSLTGLYNEQFF
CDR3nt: TGTGCCAGCAGTTTGACAGGGCTCTACAATGAGCAGTTCTTC

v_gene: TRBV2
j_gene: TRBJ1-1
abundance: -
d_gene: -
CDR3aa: CASSDRTVMNTEAFF
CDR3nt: TGTGCCAGCAGCGATAGGACAGTCATGAACACTGAAGCTTTCTTT

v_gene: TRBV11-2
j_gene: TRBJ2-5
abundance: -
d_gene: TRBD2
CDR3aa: CASSLRAGGLGSVTQYF
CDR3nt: TGTGCCAGCAGCTTAAGAGCGGGGGGGCTTGGGTCGGTGACCCAGTACTTC

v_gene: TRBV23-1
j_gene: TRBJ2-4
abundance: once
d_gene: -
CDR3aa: CASSPEAQGAGDIQYF
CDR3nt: TGCGCCAGCAGTCCGGAAGCGCAGGGGGCGGGGGACATTCAGTACTTC

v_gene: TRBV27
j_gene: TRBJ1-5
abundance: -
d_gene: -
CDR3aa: CASRVHGQLSNQPQHF
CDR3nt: TGTGCCAGCAGAGTACACGGACAGCTTAGCAATCAGCCCCAGCATTTT

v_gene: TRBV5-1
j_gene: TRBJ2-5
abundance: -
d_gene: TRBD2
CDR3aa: CASTDYRLARTQETQYF
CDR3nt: TGCGCCAGTACAGATTATCGACTAGCGAGGACACAAGAGACCCAGTACTTC

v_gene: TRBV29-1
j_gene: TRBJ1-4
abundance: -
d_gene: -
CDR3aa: CSVEGREDGKLFF
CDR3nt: TGCAGCGTTGAAGGCAGGGAAGACGGAAAACTGTTTTTT

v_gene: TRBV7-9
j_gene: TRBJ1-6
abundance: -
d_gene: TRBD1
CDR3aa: CASSSGQGGINSPLHF
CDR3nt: TGTGCCAGCAGCTCAGGACAGGGGGGCATAAATTCACCCCTCCACTTT

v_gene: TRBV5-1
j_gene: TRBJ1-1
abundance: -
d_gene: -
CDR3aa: CASRDQGGTEAFF
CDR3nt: TGCGCCAGCAGAGACCAGGGCGGTACTGAAGCTTTCTTT

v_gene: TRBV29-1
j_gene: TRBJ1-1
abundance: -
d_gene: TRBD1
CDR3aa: CSVEDLTTGGTEAFF
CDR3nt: TGCAGCGTTGAAGACCTAACTACAGGGGGCACTGAAGCTTTCTTT

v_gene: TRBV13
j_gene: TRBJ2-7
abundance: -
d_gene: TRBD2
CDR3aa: CASSPRSRRGGLGSHEQYF
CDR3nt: TGTGCCAGCAGCCCCAGGTCCCGGCGGGGGGGCCTCGGGTCCCACGAGCAGTACTTC

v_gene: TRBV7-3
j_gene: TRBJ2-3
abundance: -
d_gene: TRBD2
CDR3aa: CASSKGRLGLSTDTQYF
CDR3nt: TGTGCCAGCAGCAAGGGGCGGTTGGGACTAAGCACAGATACGCAGTATTTT

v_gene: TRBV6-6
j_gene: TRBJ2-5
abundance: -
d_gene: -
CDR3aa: CASSYSPETQYF
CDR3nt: TGTGCCAGCAGTTACTCCCCGGAGACCCAGTACTTC

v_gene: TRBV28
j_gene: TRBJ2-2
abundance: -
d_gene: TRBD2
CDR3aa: CASSKHGLAGELFF
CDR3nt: TGTGCCAGCAGTAAACATGGACTAGCAGGGGAGCTGTTTTTT

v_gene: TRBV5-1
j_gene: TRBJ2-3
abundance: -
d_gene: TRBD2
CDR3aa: CASSLRAGGSTDTQYF
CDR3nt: TGCGCCAGCAGCTTGAGAGCGGGAGGGAGCACAGATACGCAGTATTTT

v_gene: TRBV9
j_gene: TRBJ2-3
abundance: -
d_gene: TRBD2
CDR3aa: CASSVDGGGDTQYF
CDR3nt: TGTGCCAGCAGCGTAGATGGGGGGGGAGATACGCAGTATTTT

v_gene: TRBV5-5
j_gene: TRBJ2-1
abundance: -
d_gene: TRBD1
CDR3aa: CASSATGTGDNEQFF
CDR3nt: TGTGCCAGCAGCGCAACCGGGACAGGGGACAATGAGCAGTTCTTC

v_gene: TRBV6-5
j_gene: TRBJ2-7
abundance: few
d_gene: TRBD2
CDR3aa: CASSPIYGRWGEQYF
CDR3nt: TGTGCCAGCAGCCCCATCTACGGGAGGTGGGGGGAGCAGTACTTC

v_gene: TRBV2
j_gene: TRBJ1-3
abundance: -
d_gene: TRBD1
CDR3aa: CASRDTGDGNTIYF
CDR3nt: TGTGCCAGCAGAGATACAGGGGACGGAAACACCATATATTTT

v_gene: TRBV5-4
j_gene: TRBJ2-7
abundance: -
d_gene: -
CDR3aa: CASSPAGGLTYEQYF
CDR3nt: TGTGCCAGCAGCCCTGCCGGGGGTCTGACCTACGAGCAGTACTTC

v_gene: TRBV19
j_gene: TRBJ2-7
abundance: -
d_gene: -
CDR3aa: CASRQRGGEQYF
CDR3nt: TGTGCCAGTAGACAGAGAGGGGGCGAGCAGTACTTC

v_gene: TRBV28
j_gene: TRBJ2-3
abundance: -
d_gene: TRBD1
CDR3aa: CASSHRQGADTQYF
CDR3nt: TGTGCCAGCAGCCATCGACAGGGCGCAGATACGCAGTATTTT

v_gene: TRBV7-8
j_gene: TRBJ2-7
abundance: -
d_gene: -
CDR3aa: CASSLASGDIRF
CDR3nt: TGTGCCAGCAGCTTAGCATCGGGGGATATCCGGTTC

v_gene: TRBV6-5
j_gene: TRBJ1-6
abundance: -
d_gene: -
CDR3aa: CASSYSRTGVNSPLHF
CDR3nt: TGTGCCAGCAGTTACTCGAGGACGGGGGTTAATTCACCCCTCCACTTT

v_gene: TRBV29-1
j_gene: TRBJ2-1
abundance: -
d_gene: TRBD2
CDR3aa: CSVSAGGASYNEQFF
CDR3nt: TGCAGCGTCTCCGCCGGGGGGGCCTCCTACAATGAGCAGTTCTTC

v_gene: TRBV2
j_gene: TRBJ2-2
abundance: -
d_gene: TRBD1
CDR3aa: CASVDRASGELFF
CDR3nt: TGTGCCAGTGTCGACAGGGCGTCCGGGGAGCTGTTTTTT

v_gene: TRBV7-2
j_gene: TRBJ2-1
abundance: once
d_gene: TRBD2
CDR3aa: CASSPTSGSPNEQFF
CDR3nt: TGTGCCAGCAGCCCGACTAGCGGGAGCCCCAATGAGCAGTTCTTC

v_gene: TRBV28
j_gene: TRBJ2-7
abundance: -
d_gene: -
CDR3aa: CASSSRGYEQYF
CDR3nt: TGTGCCAGCAGCAGTCGAGGGTACGAGCAGTACTTC

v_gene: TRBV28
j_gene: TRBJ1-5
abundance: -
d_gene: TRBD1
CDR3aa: CASTPTGDAQPQHF
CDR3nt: TGTGCCAGCACCCCGACAGGGGACGCTCAGCCCCAGCATTTT

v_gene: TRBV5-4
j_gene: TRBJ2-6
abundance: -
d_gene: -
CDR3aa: CASSFRPFGLGGANVLTF
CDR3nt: TGTGCCAGCAGCTTCCGTCCTTTCGGGTTAGGAGGGGCCAACGTCCTGACTTTC

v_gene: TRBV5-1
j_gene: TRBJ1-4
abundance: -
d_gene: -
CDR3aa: CASSLVGSPGNEKLFF
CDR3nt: TGCGCCAGCAGCTTGGTAGGAAGCCCGGGGAATGAAAAACTGTTTTTT

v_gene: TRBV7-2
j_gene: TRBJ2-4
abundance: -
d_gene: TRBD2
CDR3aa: CASSSPGTSGSRAKNIQYF
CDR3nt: TGTGCCAGCAGCTCCCCCGGGACTAGCGGGAGTAGAGCCAAAAACATTCAGTACTTC

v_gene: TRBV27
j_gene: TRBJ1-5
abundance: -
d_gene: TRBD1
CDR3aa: CASSKTGTGAGGNQPQHF
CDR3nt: TGTGCCAGCAGCAAAACCGGGACAGGGGCGGGCGGCAATCAGCCCCAGCATTTT

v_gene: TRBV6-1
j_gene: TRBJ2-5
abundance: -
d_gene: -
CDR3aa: CASSERSQETQYF
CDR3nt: TGTGCCAGCAGTGAACGCAGCCAAGAGACCCAGTACTTC

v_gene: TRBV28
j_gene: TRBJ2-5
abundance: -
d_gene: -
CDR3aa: CASSRDFQETQYF
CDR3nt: TGTGCCAGCAGTAGGGACTTCCAAGAGACCCAGTACTTC

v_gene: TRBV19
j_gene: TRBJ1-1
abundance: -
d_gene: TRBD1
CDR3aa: CASRFAPDRAKNTEAFF
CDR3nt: TGTGCCAGTAGATTCGCCCCGGACAGGGCCAAGAACACTGAAGCTTTCTTT

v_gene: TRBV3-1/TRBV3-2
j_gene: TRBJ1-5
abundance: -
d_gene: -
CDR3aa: CASSQTRYSNQPQHF
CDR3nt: TGTGCCAGCAGCCAGACCCGGTACAGTAATCAGCCCCAGCATTTT

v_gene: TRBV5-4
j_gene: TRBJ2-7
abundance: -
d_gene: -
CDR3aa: CASSHTRRGNYEQYF
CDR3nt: TGTGCCAGCAGCCACACGAGGCGGGGAAACTACGAGCAGTACTTC

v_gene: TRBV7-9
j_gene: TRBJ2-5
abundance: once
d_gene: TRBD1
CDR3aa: CASTSDRGQRVKETQYF
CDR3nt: TGTGCCAGCACATCCGACCGGGGACAGCGAGTTAAGGAGACCCAGTACTTC

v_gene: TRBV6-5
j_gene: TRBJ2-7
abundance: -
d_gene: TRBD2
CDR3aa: CASSLGLAGVHYEQYF
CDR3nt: TGTGCCAGCAGTTTGGGACTAGCGGGGGTCCACTACGAGCAGTACTTC

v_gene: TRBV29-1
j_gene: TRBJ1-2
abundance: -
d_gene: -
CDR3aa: CSVIEGGYTF
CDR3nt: TGCAGCGTGATCGAGGGTGGCTACACCTTC

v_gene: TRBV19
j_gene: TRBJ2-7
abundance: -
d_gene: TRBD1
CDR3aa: CASSSPGQGAYEQYF
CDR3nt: TGTGCCAGTAGTAGTCCGGGACAGGGAGCCTACGAGCAGTACTTC

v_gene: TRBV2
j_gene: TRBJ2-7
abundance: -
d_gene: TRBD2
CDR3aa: CASSEAGAPYEQYF
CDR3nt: TGTGCCAGCAGTGAGGCGGGAGCCCCCTACGAGCAGTACTTC

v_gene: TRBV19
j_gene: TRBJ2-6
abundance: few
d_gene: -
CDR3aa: CASSIGGEPGANVLTF
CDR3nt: TGTGCCAGTAGTATAGGGGGGGAGCCTGGGGCCAACGTCCTGACTTTC

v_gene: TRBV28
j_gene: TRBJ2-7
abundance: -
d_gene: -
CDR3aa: CASSHTYEQYF
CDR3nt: TGTGCCAGCAGCCACACCTACGAGCAGTACTTC